These 32 T cell receptor beta chains were all obtained from the same sample, sequenced in a study of beta chain features in type 1 diabetes. Expressed TCRB transcripts were sequenced because the entire RNA isolate underwent reverse transcription. Only in-frame clones appear in the TCRdb table, and some are missing; sequencing was by immunoSEQ multiplex PCR. The sample contains about 300,000 clones, 8% of which appear only once. Material for sequencing was central memory CD4+ T cells from blood. The receptors were sampled from a woman aged 18-29 years in good health.

V and J are TRBV5-4 and TRBJ1-3; 8 bases align to TRBD1. V shed 4 bases, J shed 0 bases, and the junction held 6 bases outside the gene matches. Germline V gene data show CDR1 as SGHNT and CDR2 as YYREEE (reference sequence). The CDR3 runs 16 residues. The CDR3 region has the DNA TGTGCCAGCAGCGAGGGGCAGGGGGCCTCTGGAAACACCATATATTTT. It encodes CASSEGQGASGNTIYF.

This clone occurred once. This sequence joins TRBV5-6 and TRBJ2-5; TRBD2 matches at 8 bases. Germline V gene sequence: CDR1 SGHDT, CDR2 YYEEEE. The CDR3 has 16 amino acids. With 3 bases clipped from V and 1 base from J, the junction kept 8 bases outside the gene matches. CDR3 in DNA: TGTGCCAGCAGCTCACACACACTAGCGGTCCAAGAGACCCAGTACTTC. Encoded protein: CASSSHTLAVQETQYF.

The sample holds a few counts of this clone. CDR3 region: CASSKVNEQFF. The CDR3 DNA sequence: TGTGCCAGCAGCAAGGTCAATGAGCAGTTCTTC. The chain has TRBV5-6 and TRBJ2-1; D gene uncertain. The CDR3 loop spans 11 amino acids. The germline V gene encodes CDR1 SGHDT and CDR2 YYEEEE. Trimming cost V 4 bases and J 6 bases, with 5 bases left between them.

This clone was detected a few times. V gene TRBV2 combines with J gene TRBJ2-1; TRBD2 matches 13 bases. The CDR3 is 13 amino acids. V lost 8 bases to trimming and J lost 9 bases; unmatched junction nucleotides: 4. Germline V CDR1 and CDR2: SNHLY, FYNNEI. The CDR3 bases are TGTGCCAGCGGGACTAGCGGGAACGGTGAGCAGTTCTTC. As protein: CASGTSGNGEQFF.

This clone showed up just a few times. The gene calls are TRBV4-2 and TRBJ2-3, with a weak D call TRBD1 (6 bases). Germline assignment: CDR1 LGHNA and CDR2 YNFKEQ. This CDR3 is 13 amino acids long. Trimming stripped 3 bases from V and 6 bases from J, with 10 bases between. In DNA form, the CDR3 reads TGTGCCAGCAGCCAGGGGCAGGGGGATACGCAGTATTTT. Translation gives CASSQGQGDTQYF.

This clone showed up many times. This chain uses TRBV2 with TRBJ2-3; TRBD2 agrees at 10 bases. The CDR3 sequence is 15 residues long. The trim removed 9 bases at V and 2 bases at J, leaving 8 bases unmatched. Per germline, CDR1 SNHLY and CDR2 FYNNEI. The CDR3 DNA follows: TGTGCCAGTTGGGCTAGCGGGGGCTCCACAGATACGCAGTATTTT. Amino acids: CASWASGGSTDTQYF.

This clone was counted a few times. J is TRBJ2-5 and V is TRBV6-5, with D unclear. The germline gives CDR1 MNHEY, CDR2 SVGAGI. The CDR3 runs 16 residues. Trimming shortened V by 3 bases and J by 4 bases, and 18 bases separated the two germline ends. The DNA of the CDR3 is TGTGCCAGCAGTTATCGGCAGTCGTTGGTAGTAGAGACCCAGTACTTC. As protein: CASSYRQSLVVETQYF.

The chain uses TRBV7-9 and TRBJ1-5; no clear D gene. This CDR3 is 15 amino acids long. V was clipped by 1 base and J by 9 bases, with 16 bases between them. Germline V gene lookup returns CDR1 SEHNR and CDR2 FQNEAQ (reference sequence). CDR3 coding DNA: TGTGCCAGCAGCTTAGGGGCAAGCGACGGGCCGCCCCAGCATTTT. Translation: CASSLGASDGPPQHF.

The V call is TRBV7-9, the J call TRBJ2-1, with 10 bases matching TRBD2. J gave up 5 bases and V 5 bases, and 9 bases lay outside the gene matches. Germline CDR1 and CDR2: SEHNR and FQNEAQ (reference sequence). CDR3 length: 16 residues. CDR3 sequence: CASSPPRLAGNNEQFF. As DNA, the CDR3 is TGTGCCAGCAGCCCCCCCAGACTAGCGGGTAACAATGAGCAGTTCTTC.

The chain carries TRBV7-9 and TRBJ2-5; the D is unclear. The CDR3 length is 13 residues. V lost 5 bases and J lost 4, with 11 bases in between. Germline V gene lookup returns CDR1 SEHNR and CDR2 FQNEAQ (reference sequence). The CDR3 region is CASSVGMAETQYF. DNA for the CDR3: TGTGCCAGCAGCGTAGGAATGGCAGAGACCCAGTACTTC.

The table lists this clone with a few counts. The chain is built from TRBV28 and TRBJ1-2; 8 positions agree with TRBD1. V dropped 9 bases and J dropped 3; count of bases not matched to a gene: 6. The CDR3 consists of 13 residues. CDR1 and CDR2 from the germline V gene are MDHEN and SYDVKM. Here the CDR3 DNA reads TGTGCCAGTGCAGGGGGCGCGGACTATGGCTACACCTTC. This gives the protein CASAGGADYGYTF.

This clone was seen repeatedly, ten times or more. The chain uses TRBV7-9 and TRBJ2-1, with 11 bases identical to TRBD1. This CDR3 is built from 15 residues. The germline CDR1 and CDR2 sequences are SEHNR and FQNEAQ (reference sequence). Trimming cost V 5 bases and J 3 bases; bases outside gene matches: 3. CDR3 nucleotides: TGTGCCAGCAGCGGGGACAGGGGGATCTACAATGAGCAGTTCTTC. It specifies CASSGDRGIYNEQFF.

Only a few counts were recorded for this clone. The V call is TRBV10-3, the J call TRBJ1-5; the match to TRBD1 covers 9 bases. The CDR3 runs to 15 residues. CDR1 is ENHRY, CDR2 SYGVKD, per germline. The junction had 4 bases not matched to a gene; V was cut back by 4 bases and J by 3 bases. The CDR3 DNA sequence: TGTGCCATCAGTGGGGGACAGGGTCTCAATCAGCCCCAGCATTTT. Translation gives CAISGGQGLNQPQHF.

This clone has only a few counts. This rearrangement joins TRBV7-2 to TRBJ2-5, with 12 bases identical to TRBD2. The CDR3 spans 16 residues. J lost 5 bases, V lost 1 base, and 5 bases had no gene match. Germline V gene lookup returns CDR1 SGHTA and CDR2 FQGNSA. The CDR3 bases are TGTGCCAGCAGCTTAGGCCCGACTAGCGGGGGCGAGACCCAGTACTTC. Protein sequence: CASSLGPTSGGETQYF.

V usage is TRBV5-1 and J usage is TRBJ2-6; perhaps TRBD1 as D (5 bases). V lost 4 bases, J lost 4 bases, and 9 bases lay in between. From germline, CDR1 is SGHRS and CDR2 YFSETQ. The CDR3 runs 14 residues. In nucleotides, the CDR3 is TGCGCCAGCAGCGATCGACAGGGGGCCAACGTCCTGACTTTC. This sequence encodes CASSDRQGANVLTF.

This clone was detected a few times. The chain recombines TRBV30 with TRBJ1-5; maybe TRBD1 (6 bases). There are 14 residues in the CDR3. V dropped 2 bases and J dropped 1 base, with 9 bases sitting between them. Looked up from germline, CDR1 is GTSNPN and CDR2 is SVGIG (reference sequence). The DNA for the CDR3 is TGTGCCTGGAGTCGGGGGGCCAGCAATCAGCCCCAGCATTTT. Translated: CAWSRGASNQPQHF.

This clone was recorded a few times. Other DNA sequences in the same sample also yield this CDR3. The chain uses TRBV18 and TRBJ1-2, with 7 nucleotides matching TRBD1. CDR1 and CDR2 (germline): KGHSH, LQKENI. There are 13 residues in the CDR3. V was pared by 4 bases and J by 6 bases, with 5 bases of the junction left unmatched. Written as DNA, the CDR3 is TGTGCCAGCTCACAAACAGGGGAGAATGGCTACACCTTC. Amino acids: CASSQTGENGYTF.

The chain joins TRBV10-3 to TRBJ2-7; D unclear. V dropped 3 bases and J dropped 1 base, with 4 bases sitting between them. The CDR3 sequence is 12 residues long. Germline V gives CDR1 ENHRY, CDR2 SYGVKD. CDR3 residues: CAISDRSYEQYF. CDR3 DNA: TGTGCCATCAGTGATCGATCCTACGAGCAGTACTTC.

CDR3 bases: TGCGCCAGCAGCCAGGGGGCTCAATATAATTCACCCCTCCACTTT. This sequence encodes CASSQGAQYNSPLHF. V gene TRBV5-1 combines with J gene TRBJ1-6, with 8 bases fitting TRBD1. This CDR3 contains 15 residues. Looked up from germline, CDR1 is SGHRS and CDR2 is YFSETQ. V trimming: 4 bases; J trimming: 4 bases; junction bases outside the gene matches: 4.

This clone was recorded many times. This sequence joins TRBV7-4 and TRBJ2-6; no firm D call. Germline assignment: CDR1 SGHVT and CDR2 SQSDAQ. The CDR3 is 15 amino acids. Trimming removed 7 bases at V and 0 bases at J, with 10 bases between. The chain's CDR3 is CASTSGCSGANVLTF. CDR3 DNA: TGTGCCAGCACCTCCGGGTGCTCTGGGGCCAACGTCCTGACTTTC.

In DNA, the CDR3 is TGTGCCAGCAGCGTCAGGGGGACAGGGGAATCACCCCTCCACTTT. Protein sequence: CASSVRGTGESPLHF. The chain recombines TRBV9 with TRBJ1-6, with TRBD1 matching 10 bases. CDR1 is SGDLS, CDR2 YYNGEE, per germline. The CDR3 covers 15 residues. J was trimmed by 10 bases and V by 2 bases; bases with no gene match: 6.

In this sample, this clone turned up many times. The V gene is TRBV29-1, the J gene TRBJ1-2, with D unresolved. This CDR3 spans 11 amino acids. Germline CDR1 reads SQVTM; CDR2 reads ANQGSEA. The V end was cut by 4 bases, the J end by 4 bases, with 7 bases between. This CDR3 reads CSVASSYGYTF. The CDR3 DNA is TGCAGCGTTGCATCGAGCTATGGCTACACCTTC.

The gene calls are TRBV30 and TRBJ1-4, with a tentative D call TRBD1 (5 bases). The CDR3 runs 12 residues. V was shortened by 5 bases and J by 4 bases, with 8 bases between the two germline ends. Germline CDR1 and CDR2: GTSNPN and SVGIG (reference sequence). The CDR3 region has the DNA TGTGCCTGGGAACAGGTTAATGAAAAACTGTTTTTT. Residues: CAWEQVNEKLFF.

This clone was detected only a few times. CDR3 sequence: CASSPGGASRQYF. The CDR3 coding sequence is TGTGCCAGCAGCCCAGGGGGCGCAAGTCGGCAGTACTTC. The rearrangement links TRBV7-9 to TRBJ2-7; TRBD1 aligns across 8 bases. Germline assignment: CDR1 SEHNR and CDR2 FQNEAQ (reference sequence). This CDR3 is built from 13 residues. V was clipped by 5 bases and J by 9 bases; unmatched bases: 9.

With respect to this clone: A far more abundant clone sits one base away, making this likely a read error. The chain links TRBV7-9 to TRBJ2-1; 7 bases agree with TRBD1. This CDR3 has 14 amino acids. J lost 6 bases, V lost 4 bases, and 6 bases had no gene match. Per the germline V gene, CDR1 is SEHNR and CDR2 is FQNEAQ (reference sequence). CDR3: CASSSRTGGNEQFF. As DNA, the CDR3 is TGTGCCAGCAGCTCCAGGACAGGCGGCAATGAGCAGTTCTTC.

The V and J genes are TRBV18 and TRBJ1-1, with D tentatively TRBD1 (5 bases). The length of the CDR3 is 16 residues. The germline V gene encodes CDR1 KGHSH and CDR2 LQKENI. V lost 3 bases and J 5 bases, leaving 19 bases between the germline ends. The CDR3 DNA reads as TGTGCCAGCTCACCTATTTTAGGTCAGGGAGAAACTGAAGCTTTCTTT. It encodes CASSPILGQGETEAFF.

This clone has a handful of counts. This chain uses TRBV19 with TRBJ2-5; tentative D call: TRBD2 (5 bases). This CDR3 comprises 16 residues. V dropped 3 bases and J dropped 7 bases, with 21 bases sitting between them. Germline values: CDR1 LNHDA, CDR2 SQIVND (reference sequence). The CDR3 DNA reads as TGTGCCAGTAGTATTTTCCCCGATCCCACCGGAGGGACCCAGTACTTC. It specifies CASSIFPDPTGGTQYF.

The rearrangement links TRBV7-2 to TRBJ2-2; D not certain. CDR1 and CDR2 (germline): SGHTA, FQGNSA. Trimming took 3 bases from V and 1 from J, leaving 12 bases between them. The CDR3 consists of 16 residues. For the CDR3, the DNA is TGTGCCAGCAGCTTCCTTTCCCGCGGGAACACCGGGGAGCTGTTTTTT. Its translation is CASSFLSRGNTGELFF.

This clone turned up a few times. The V call is TRBV4-2, the J call TRBJ1-1; no reliable D call. V dropped 1 base and J dropped 6 bases, with 12 bases sitting between them. Germline CDR1 LGHNA, CDR2 YNFKEQ. This CDR3 contains 14 residues. The CDR3 nucleotides read TGTGCCAGCAGCCAAGTTGAGTTTGGCGCTGAAGCTTTCTTT. This translates into CASSQVEFGAEAFF.

The chain is built from TRBV4-1 and TRBJ1-5; D possibly corresponds to TRBD1 (5 bases). CDR1 and CDR2 from the germline V gene are MGHRA and YSYEKL. CDR3 length equals 15 residues. The V end lost 3 bases, the J end lost 4 bases, and 13 bases lay between the germline ends. The CDR3 is CASSQDTNKNQPQHF. The CDR3 region has the DNA TGCGCCAGCAGCCAGGACACCAACAAGAATCAGCCCCAGCATTTT.

The rearrangement links TRBV7-9 to TRBJ2-3; no clear D. The CDR3 is made up of 14 amino acids. Per germline, CDR1 SEHNR and CDR2 FQNEAQ (reference sequence). The ends were cut back, 4 bases at V and 0 bases at J, with 8 bases in the middle. CDR3 amino acids: CASSYSISTDTQYF. CDR3 nucleotide sequence: TGTGCCAGCAGCTACTCCATTAGCACAGATACGCAGTATTTT. The entire variable domain, with the rest obtained from reference TRBV7-9 and TRBJ2-3, is as follows: DTGVSQNPRHKITKRGQNVTFRCDPISEHNRLYWYRQTLGQGPEFLTYFQNEAQLEKSRLLSDRFSAERPKGSFSTLEIQRTEQGDSAMYLCASSYSISTDTQYFGPGTRLTVL.

This clone was observed a few times. The chain uses TRBV19 and TRBJ2-5, with D tentatively TRBD1 or TRBD2 (5 bases each). V lost 4 bases to trimming and J lost 2 bases, with 14 bases between them. This CDR3 is 15 amino acids long. The V gene's germline CDR1 is LNHDA and CDR2 SQIVND (reference sequence). The CDR3 protein is CASSNPGRSQETQYF. The CDR3 DNA is TGTGCCAGTAGTAATCCGGGACGGTCACAAGAGACCCAGTACTTC.